Below, one T cell receptor beta chain is given with its context. Its binding antigen is unknown. Base-call qualities are not available, and no considerably larger clone is one nucleotide away. This specimen's time point label, per the study, means: about 28 days (+/-7) after the second vaccine dose. Explained via the paper, the treatment or condition label denotes: meningococcal conjugate vaccine given as trial control. The vaccinee samples were drawn from two UK trials, COV001 and COV002, one of which was a single-blind randomized controlled phase 2/3 trial testing AZD1222 (ChAdOx1 nCoV-19) in healthy adults. For TCRbeta chain sequencing, PBMC samples were collected from trial participants at day 0 and at day 28 after the second dose. The CDR3 regions of human TCRbeta chains were analyzed by immunosequencing. The authors' analysis ran thus. TCRs in the repertoires were matched against a reference library of SARS-CoV-2-specific TCRs that had been generated with the MIRA antigen-specificity platform. Breadth was defined as the fraction of unique TCRs that were SARS-CoV-2-associated. Depth was defined as the fraction of total T cells that were SARS-CoV-2-associated. Using the MIRA data, every spike-specific TCR was mapped to the spike region that the TCR reacted to and assigned to either a CD4 or a CD8 class. Log10-transformed breadth and depth values were compared by one-way ANOVA with Sidak's multiple comparisons tests. The source is immuneACCESS, and TCRdb retained only in-frame sequences with V and J called. Part of the clones is not carried over; for the studies checked, unresolved V genes explain less than half of this, and the remainder is unexplained. That table gives V, J and clone size, and the DNA gave D and trimming. In all, the sample holds roughly 200,000 clones, and 90% to 95% of those were seen once. 1% of the sample belongs to the ten largest clones.

This record belongs to a study of T cell responses to AZD1222 COVID-19 vaccine (dated by TCRdb to the early 2020s). Study-level background: A total of 240 or so trial participants underwent TCR sequencing, of whom some 200 had received two doses of AZD1222 and 26 had received two doses of the MenACWY control vaccine. Trial participants were enrolled by age into subgroups of 18-55, 56-69 and 70-plus years, and 148, 28 and 57 TCR-sequenced participants, respectively, were included in these subgroups. General conclusions and limits of the study: After two AZD1222 doses, spike-specific TCR breadth and depth were significantly higher than at day 0 and than in MenACWY recipients. Conclusions about previously exposed vaccinees are limited because only six or seven AZD1222 recipients were SARS-CoV-2 seropositive at baseline. In the small 56-69-year group, the increase in depth fell short of significance, most likely because of low power. Vaccine-associated CD4 TCRs spanned the whole spike protein, with dominant responses in regions 160-218 and 743-854. Participants were mostly white British and included more females than males, and it was suggested by the authors that clonal diversity may have been underestimated. No day 14 peak-response samples were available, so repertoires were characterized only after the peak T cell response. Reportedly, close to half of the unique spike-specific TCRs recognized epitopes lying outside the regions that are mutated in the B.1.351 and B.1.1.7 variants.

The origin of this receptor is an adult who received the MenACWY meningococcal vaccine as a control. The sample here was peripheral blood, taken 28 days after the second dose of the MenACWY control vaccine.

The sequenced DNA: TGTGCCAGTAGTATTGGGGCGGGGGGCAACTCCTACGAGCAGTACTTC. This codes for CASSIGAGGNSYEQYF. The V and J segments used are TRBV19 and TRBJ2-7; 8 bases in between match TRBD2. Taken from cysteine to phenylalanine, the CDR3 has 16 residues. Here the CDR3 DNA is all that survives: 48 bases in frame from base 1. The germline V gene encodes CDR1 LNHDA and CDR2 SQIVND (reference sequence). Relative to germline, V is missing 3 bases and J is missing 0 bases, with 7 bases of the junction outside any gene match.